These 10 T cell receptor beta chains came from one sample sequenced in a study of cytomegalovirus exposure and HLA in healthy donors. With 60 Vbeta and 13 Jbeta primers, the PCR was carried out. Profiled with immunoSEQ multiplex PCR; TCRdb holds only in-frame clones, not every one. Of roughly 180,000 clones in the sample, approximately 79% were seen once. Sequencing was carried out using PBMCs. These receptor sequences come from a man over 45 in good health and CMV-seropositive.

The chain couples TRBV5-1 to TRBJ2-3; no reliable D call. Germline CDR1 is SGHRS and CDR2 is YFSETQ. The CDR3 is made up of 14 amino acids. The germline V and J ends were trimmed by 3 bases and 5 bases, with 13 bases remaining between them. CDR3 in amino acids: CASSYVLGRDTQYF. CDR3 in DNA: TGCGCCAGCAGCTATGTTTTGGGCAGAGATACGCAGTATTTT.

The chain combines TRBV5-1 with TRBJ2-6; tentatively, D is TRBD1 (6 bases). Trimming removed 4 bases from V and 0 bases from J, with 23 bases in between. The CDR3 length is 20 residues. CDR1 SGHRS and CDR2 YFSETQ come from the germline V gene. The CDR3 reads CASSHEPTAGATSGANVLTF. In DNA, the CDR3 is TGCGCCAGCAGCCACGAACCCACCGCAGGGGCTACCTCTGGGGCCAACGTCCTGACTTTC. Drawing the rest from reference TRBV5-1 and TRBJ2-6, the complete variable domain is KAGVTQTPRYLIKTRGQQVTLSCSPISGHRSVSWYQQTPGQGLQFLFEYFSETQRNKGNFPGRFSGRQFSNSRSEMNVSTLELGDSALYLCASSHEPTAGATSGANVLTFGAGSRLTVL.

There are a few counts of this clone. The chain employs TRBV4-1 and TRBJ1-3; maybe TRBD1 (6 bases). The CDR3 totals 16 residues. The V gene's germline CDR1 is MGHRA and CDR2 YSYEKL. V was trimmed by 0 bases and J by 4 bases, leaving 13 bases between them. This CDR3 is CASSQDYRAVGNTIYF. The CDR3 region has the DNA TGCGCCAGCAGCCAAGATTACAGGGCGGTAGGAAACACCATATATTTT.

The chain employs TRBV7-2 and TRBJ1-1, with D perhaps TRBD1 (6 bases). From germline, CDR1 is SGHTA and CDR2 FQGNSA. The CDR3 length is 14 residues. The V and J ends lost 5 bases and 7 bases respectively, with 17 bases between them. DNA of the CDR3: TGTGCCAGCAGCCCCACAGGGAACACCCTTGAAGCTTTCTTT. Amino acids: CASSPTGNTLEAFF.

This CDR3 reads CASSLVSPTSGGENTDTQYF. For the CDR3, the DNA is TGTGCCAGCAGCCTAGTTTCCCCCACTAGCGGGGGGGAAAACACAGATACGCAGTATTTT. The rearrangement joins TRBV4-2 to TRBJ2-3; TRBD2 agrees at 13 bases. This CDR3 region has 20 residues. J was trimmed by 2 bases and V by 4 bases; bases with no gene match: 15. From germline, CDR1 is LGHNA and CDR2 YNFKEQ.

V is TRBV11-2 and J is TRBJ2-7, with D perhaps matching TRBD1 (5 bases). Trimming shortened V by 3 bases and J by 3 bases, and 12 bases separated the two germline ends. Germline V CDR1 and CDR2: SGHAT, FQNNGV. The CDR3 sequence is 14 residues long. The CDR3 nucleotides read TGTGCCAGCAGCTTCGAAAGGGGCTACTACGAGCAGTACGTC. This encodes CASSFERGYYEQYV.

The rearrangement joins TRBV5-4 to TRBJ2-1; D uncertain. The CDR3 consists of 10 residues. Trimming pared 7 bases from V and 8 bases from J, leaving 7 bases between. Germline-derived CDR1 and CDR2 are SGHNT and YYREEE (reference sequence). The CDR3 sequence: CASGSDEQFF. The CDR3 nucleotides read TGTGCCAGCGGCAGCGATGAGCAGTTCTTC.

The chain links TRBV2 to TRBJ2-7; D call uncertain. Trimming took 7 bases from V and 7 from J, leaving 8 bases between them. The germline gives CDR1 SNHLY, CDR2 FYNNEI. The CDR3 covers 10 residues. The CDR3 loop reads CASKAWEQYV. The CDR3 region has the DNA TGTGCCAGCAAAGCGTGGGAGCAGTACGTC.

J is TRBJ1-2 and V is TRBV19; D possibly corresponds to TRBD1 (6 bases). Germline V lookup: CDR1 LNHDA, CDR2 SQIVND (reference sequence). Trimming stripped 8 bases from V and 4 bases from J, with 11 bases between. The CDR3 has 12 amino acids. The CDR3 DNA reads as TGTGCCAGTGAGGACAGTGCCTATGGCTACACCTTC. Translated, it gives CASEDSAYGYTF.

The gene calls are TRBV4-1 and TRBJ2-2, with TRBD2 matching 7 bases. The J segment lost 6 bases and the V segment lost 0 bases, leaving 4 bases of the junction unmatched. The CDR3 is 15 amino acids. Germline V lookup: CDR1 MGHRA, CDR2 YSYEKL. CDR3 coding DNA: TGCGCCAGCAGCCAAGACGTTGGGGGGGCCGGGGAGCTGTTTTTT. This sequence encodes CASSQDVGGAGELFF.